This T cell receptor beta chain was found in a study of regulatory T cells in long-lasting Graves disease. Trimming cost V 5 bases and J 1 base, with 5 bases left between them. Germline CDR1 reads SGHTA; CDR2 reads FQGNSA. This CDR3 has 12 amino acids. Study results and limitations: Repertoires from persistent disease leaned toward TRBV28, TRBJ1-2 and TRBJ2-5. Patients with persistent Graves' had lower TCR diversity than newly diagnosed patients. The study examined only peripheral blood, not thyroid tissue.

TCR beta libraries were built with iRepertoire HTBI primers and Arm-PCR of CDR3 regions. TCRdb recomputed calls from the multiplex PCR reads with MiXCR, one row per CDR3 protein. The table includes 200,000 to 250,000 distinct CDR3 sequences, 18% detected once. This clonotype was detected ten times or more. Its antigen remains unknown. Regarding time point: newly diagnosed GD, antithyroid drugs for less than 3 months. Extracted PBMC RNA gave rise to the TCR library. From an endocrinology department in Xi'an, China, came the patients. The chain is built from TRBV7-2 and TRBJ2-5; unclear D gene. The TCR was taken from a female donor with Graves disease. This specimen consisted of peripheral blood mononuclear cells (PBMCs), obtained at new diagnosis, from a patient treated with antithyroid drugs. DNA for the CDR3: TGTGCCAGCAGCCCTCTCCAAGAGACCCAGTACTTC. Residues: CASSPLQETQYF. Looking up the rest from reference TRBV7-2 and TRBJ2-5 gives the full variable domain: GAGVSQSPSNKVTEKGKDVELRCDPISGHTALYWYRQSLGQGLEFLIYFQGNSAPDKSGLPSDRFSAERTGGSVSTLTIQRTQQEDSAVYLCASSPLQETQYFGPGTRLLVL.